This T cell receptor (beta chain) was sequenced in a study of blood T cell repertoires in COVID-19. Cohort allocation depended upon clinical history that participants reported. The CDR3 contains 17 residues. Trimming shortened V by 0 bases and J by 6 bases, and 17 bases separated the two germline ends. Germline V gene sequence: CDR1 LGHNA, CDR2 YNFKEQ. As originally analysed: Nucleated cell counts were estimated from reference gene primer amplification. Clones were read by immunoSEQ multiplex PCR, and TCRdb kept only the in-frame ones, dropping some. That table is the source of V, J and clone size, and D and trimming were worked out from the DNA. The sample yields under 150,000 clones, around four fifths seen once.

The TCR comes from a man aged 35 to 55 with acute COVID-19. The chain combines TRBV4-2 with TRBJ1-4; a possible D gene is TRBD1 (6 bases). Sequencing was done on a sample of PBMCs or T cells enriched from blood (not recorded which). CDR3 in amino acids: CASSQDRRAGGDEKLFF. CDR3 bases: TGTGCCAGCAGCCAAGATCGAAGGGCGGGGGGCGATGAAAAACTGTTTTTT.